This is a list of T cell receptor beta chains from one sample in a study of blood T cell repertoires in COVID-19. Profiled with immunoSEQ multiplex PCR; TCRdb holds only in-frame clones, not every one. The repertoire includes hundreds of thousands of clones, about four fifths of them detected once, and 7.5% sits in the top ten. The specimen was peripheral blood. Receptor source: an elderly woman with COVID-19, enrolled during active disease. The CDR3 runs from the conserved cysteine through the conserved F or W. The order of the fields is D gene, V gene, J gene, clone size, CDR3 DNA, CDR3 protein. The D gene is left open where the match is weak. The size of a clone is reported for some rows only, either as once, few or many, or as a class for expanded clones.

D: -; V: TRBV6-2/TRBV6-3; J: TRBJ2-3; size: few; DNA: TGTGCCAGCAGTGTACTACAGGGAAATACGCAGTATTTT; CDR3: CASSVLQGNTQYF
D: -; V: TRBV7-2; J: TRBJ2-2; size: -; DNA: TGTGCCAGCAGCTTCAGACTACGGGCCGGGGAGCTGTTTTTT; CDR3: CASSFRLRAGELFF
D: -; V: TRBV5-1; J: TRBJ2-5; size: -; DNA: TGCGCCAGCAGCTTGTACGGGGTTCAAGAGACCCAGTACTTC; CDR3: CASSLYGVQETQYF
D: -; V: TRBV5-1; J: TRBJ1-1; size: -; DNA: TGCGCCAGCACCCGGGGGGGCACTGAAGCTTTCTTT; CDR3: CASTRGGTEAFF
D: TRBD1; V: TRBV28; J: TRBJ2-1; size: -; DNA: TGTGCCAGCAGACATACCCTCGACAGGGTAACTGGAAATGAGCAGTTCTTC; CDR3: CASRHTLDRVTGNEQFF
D: -; V: TRBV2; J: TRBJ2-3; size: -; DNA: TGTGCCAGCAGTGAAGCAGGGGGGGCACGGGGTACGCAGTATTTT; CDR3: CASSEAGGARGTQYF
D: -; V: TRBV27; J: TRBJ2-2; size: -; DNA: TGTGCCAGCAGGTCTAGTACAAAAACAGGGGAGCTGTTTTTT; CDR3: CASRSSTKTGELFF
D: -; V: TRBV6-6; J: TRBJ2-6; size: few; DNA: TGTGCCAGCAGTCGGACGACAATGGGGGCCAACGTCCTGACTTTC; CDR3: CASSRTTMGANVLTF
D: -; V: TRBV7-9; J: TRBJ2-3; size: -; DNA: TGTGCCAGCAGCTTACGGAACGGGTACACAGATACGCAGTATTTT; CDR3: CASSLRNGYTDTQYF
D: -; V: TRBV7-3; J: TRBJ2-3; size: -; DNA: TGTGCCAGCAGCCCCGGAGGGCGATCCACAGATACGCAGTATTTT; CDR3: CASSPGGRSTDTQYF
D: -; V: TRBV29-1; J: TRBJ1-4; size: -; DNA: TGCAGCGTTTATCCCCAAGGAGCTAATGAAAAACTGTTTTTT; CDR3: CSVYPQGANEKLFF
D: TRBD1; V: TRBV11-3; J: TRBJ2-2; size: once; DNA: TGTGCCAGCAGCTCCGAAACGACAGGGGCGAACACCGGGGAGCTGTTTTTT; CDR3: CASSSETTGANTGELFF
D: -; V: TRBV25-1; J: TRBJ1-1; size: few; DNA: -; CDR3: CASSSSGGRAEAFF
D: TRBD1; V: TRBV9; J: TRBJ1-1; size: -; DNA: TGTGCCAGCAGCTCGCGACAGGGGGCTGCTGAAGCTTTCTTT; CDR3: CASSSRQGAAEAFF
D: TRBD2; V: TRBV7-2; J: TRBJ2-7; size: -; DNA: TGTGCCAGCAGCCCGGGACTAGCGCATTCCTACGAGCAGTACTTC; CDR3: CASSPGLAHSYEQYF
D: -; V: TRBV18; J: TRBJ1-6; size: few; DNA: TGTGCCAGCTCACCACCATGGGGAGCTAATTCACCCCTCCACTTT; CDR3: CASSPPWGANSPLHF
D: TRBD1; V: TRBV5-4; J: TRBJ1-2; size: -; DNA: TGTGCCAGCAGTTGGGACAGGGATTATGGCTACACCTTC; CDR3: CASSWDRDYGYTF
D: TRBD1; V: TRBV11-3; J: TRBJ1-6; size: once; DNA: TGTGCCAGCAGCTTAGGACAGGGGAATTCACCCCTCCACTTT; CDR3: CASSLGQGNSPLHF
D: -; V: TRBV5-4; J: TRBJ2-2; size: -; DNA: TGTGCCAGCAGCTTGCGGGGGATCGCCGGGGAGCTGTTTTTT; CDR3: CASSLRGIAGELFF
D: -; V: TRBV5-1; J: TRBJ1-1; size: few; DNA: TGCGCCAGCAGAGATACGGGTGAAGCTTTCTTT; CDR3: CASRDTGEAFF
D: -; V: TRBV5-1; J: TRBJ1-1; size: -; DNA: TGCGCCAGCAGCCTTAGTAGGGGGGGAACTGAAGCTTTCTTT; CDR3: CASSLSRGGTEAFF
D: -; V: TRBV12-5; J: TRBJ2-5; size: -; DNA: TGTGCTAGTGGTCAGAGCGGACTGTACCAAGAGACCCAGTACTTC; CDR3: CASGQSGLYQETQYF
D: TRBD1; V: TRBV5-1; J: TRBJ1-1; size: -; DNA: TGCGCCAGCAGCTTGGTGGAATTTCGCGTGGGACAGGGAACTCGGAGGGGCACTGAAGCTTTCTTT; CDR3: CASSLVEFRVGQGTRRGTEAFF
D: TRBD2; V: TRBV7-2; J: TRBJ2-2; size: -; DNA: TGTGCCAGCAGCTCTGGGGCTACTAGCGGGAGGAGGGAGCTGTTTTTT; CDR3: CASSSGATSGRRELFF
D: TRBD1; V: TRBV7-2; J: TRBJ2-7; size: -; DNA: TGTGCCAGCAGCACACCGACAGGGTCCTACGAGCAGTACTTC; CDR3: CASSTPTGSYEQYF
D: TRBD2; V: TRBV5-1; J: TRBJ2-2; size: few; DNA: TGCGCCAGCCGGGGGACTAGCGGGACCACCGGGGAGCTGTTTTTT; CDR3: CASRGTSGTTGELFF
D: TRBD2; V: TRBV2; J: TRBJ2-7; size: -; DNA: TGTGCCAGCAGGGCACTAGCGACGCGAACCTACGAGCAGTACTTC; CDR3: CASRALATRTYEQYF
D: -; V: TRBV18; J: TRBJ2-2; size: -; DNA: TGTGCCAGCTCACTGGCGGGGAACACCGGGGAGCTGTTTTTT; CDR3: CASSLAGNTGELFF
D: -; V: TRBV30; J: TRBJ1-6; size: -; DNA: TGTGCCTGGAGGCTACAGGCCTGGGGTAATTCACCCCTCCACTTT; CDR3: CAWRLQAWGNSPLHF
D: -; V: TRBV19; J: TRBJ1-2; size: -; DNA: TGTGCCACCGGTACAGGGATGCTCGGCTACACCTTC; CDR3: CATGTGMLGYTF
D: -; V: TRBV6-2/TRBV6-3; J: TRBJ1-1; size: -; DNA: TGTGCCAGCAGTTACGCGATCGAAGGCCGGGAAACTTTCTTT; CDR3: CASSYAIEGRETFF
D: TRBD2; V: TRBV19; J: TRBJ2-3; size: -; DNA: TGTGCCACGAGCGGGGGGGTCCCAGATACGCAGTATTTT; CDR3: CATSGGVPDTQYF
D: -; V: TRBV7-8; J: TRBJ1-2; size: -; DNA: TGTGCCAGCAGCCCCGCGGCGGGGTGGATAGATGGCTACACCTTC; CDR3: CASSPAAGWIDGYTF
D: -; V: TRBV3-1/TRBV3-2; J: TRBJ2-5; size: -; DNA: TGTGCCAGCAGCCCCAACTTTGGAGGGACCGAGACCCAGTACTTC; CDR3: CASSPNFGGTETQYF
D: -; V: TRBV27; J: TRBJ1-2; size: -; DNA: TGTGCCAGCAGCAAGTTGGCAGGGGACTATGGCTACACCTTC; CDR3: CASSKLAGDYGYTF
D: TRBD1; V: TRBV7-2; J: TRBJ1-5; size: -; DNA: TGTGCCAGCAGCTTAGGGGACAGGGGTAGCAATCAGCCCCAGCATTTT; CDR3: CASSLGDRGSNQPQHF